These 16 T cell receptor beta chains share one sample of origin, sequenced in a study of blood T cell repertoires in COVID-19. Profiled with immunoSEQ multiplex PCR; TCRdb holds only in-frame clones, not every one. Of 280,000 or so clones detected, around 91% appear once; the ten largest clones hold roughly 1.5%. Sequencing was carried out using PBMCs or T cells enriched from blood (not recorded which). Receptors were obtained from a woman under 30 with acute COVID-19.

The chain recombines TRBV5-1 with TRBJ2-7, with D perhaps TRBD1 (6 bases). The V and J ends lost 4 bases and 6 bases respectively, with 26 bases between them. The CDR3 is 17 residues long. Per the germline V gene, CDR1 is SGHRS and CDR2 is YFSETQ. The CDR3 sequence is CASSGQRGTRNPLEQYF. CDR3 bases: TGCGCCAGCAGCGGACAGAGAGGGACCCGGAACCCCCTCGAGCAGTACTTC.

This chain links TRBV15 with TRBJ2-4, with D possibly TRBD2 on 5 matching bases. Germline CDR1 and CDR2: LNHNV and YYDKDF (reference sequence). The CDR3 spans 15 residues. The V end was cut by 2 bases, the J end by 0 bases, with 8 bases between. CDR3: CATSRPGLAKNIQYF. The CDR3 DNA follows: TGTGCCACCAGCAGACCGGGGTTAGCCAAAAACATTCAGTACTTC. Full variable domain (rest looked up from reference TRBV15 and TRBJ2-4): DAMVIQNPRYQVTQFGKPVTLSCSQTLNHNVMYWYQQKSSQAPKLLFHYYDKDFNNEADTPDNFQSRRPNTSFCFLDIRSPGLGDTAMYLCATSRPGLAKNIQYFGAGTRLSVL.

V and J are TRBV27 and TRBJ2-1; tentatively, D is TRBD1 (6 bases). The V and J ends lost 6 bases and 7 bases respectively, with 13 bases between them. In germline, CDR1 is MNHEY, CDR2 SMNVEV (reference sequence). CDR3 length: 13 amino acids. DNA of the CDR3: TGTGCCAGCAGAAGGGGGTTGGTAAATGAGCAGTTCTTC. Protein: CASRRGLVNEQFF.

This chain uses TRBV6-5 with TRBJ1-2; 8 bases are a match to TRBD1. V was clipped by 6 bases and J by 4 bases; unmatched bases: 7. The CDR3 runs to 14 residues. Germline V gene lookup returns CDR1 MNHEY and CDR2 SVGAGI. The DNA of the CDR3 is TGTGCCAGCAGGGGGTCCGGGACAGGCTATGGCTACACCTTC. Amino acids: CASRGSGTGYGYTF.

V usage is TRBV19 and J usage is TRBJ2-3; 10 bases are a match to TRBD1. CDR3 length: 17 residues. CDR1 and CDR2 (germline): LNHDA, SQIVND (reference sequence). V shed 6 bases, J shed 4 bases, and the junction held 13 bases outside the gene matches. The CDR3 DNA follows: TGTGCCAGTAGCAGACCCGTGGGACAGGGGACGTCAGATACGCAGTATTTT. As protein: CASSRPVGQGTSDTQYF.

The chain carries TRBV30 and TRBJ1-5, with a tentative D call TRBD1 (5 bases). The CDR3 sequence is 14 residues long. In germline, CDR1 is GTSNPN, CDR2 SVGIG (reference sequence). V lost 1 base and J 4 bases, leaving 11 bases between the germline ends. CDR3 DNA: TGTGCCTGGAGTGGGACATCTAAGAATCAGCCCCAGCATTTT. Its protein is CAWSGTSKNQPQHF. The full variable domain, rest sourced from reference TRBV30 and TRBJ1-5, is SQTIHQWPATLVQPVGSPLSLECTVEGTSNPNLYWYRQAAGRGLQLLFYSVGIGQISSEVPQNLSASRPQDRQFILSSKKLLLSDSGFYLCAWSGTSKNQPQHFGDGTRLSIL.

This chain uses TRBV7-3 with TRBJ2-7; 9 bases match TRBD2. The J segment lost 0 bases and the V segment lost 2 bases, leaving 5 bases of the junction unmatched. The CDR3 contains 16 residues. Germline lookup yields CDR1 SGHTA and CDR2 FQGTGA. The CDR3 loop is CASSLAATSGSYEQYF. The CDR3, as DNA: TGTGCCAGCAGCTTAGCCGCGACTAGCGGCTCCTACGAGCAGTACTTC.

The chain carries TRBV3-1 (or the pseudogene TRBV3-2) and TRBJ1-5; maybe TRBD1 (6 bases). This CDR3 has 15 amino acids. Trimming cost V 1 base and J 3 bases, with 10 bases left between them. Germline V gene lookup returns CDR1 LGHDT and CDR2 YNNKEL (reference sequence). CDR3: CASSQGPGVNQPQHF. CDR3 nucleotide sequence: TGTGCCAGCAGCCAAGGTCCAGGGGTCAATCAGCCCCAGCATTTT.

This chain joins TRBV7-2 and TRBJ2-1; 8 bases line up with TRBD2. This CDR3 contains 14 residues. CDR1 is SGHTA, CDR2 FQGNSA, per germline. V dropped 5 bases and J dropped 5; count of bases not matched to a gene: 5. CDR3 residues: CASSRQAGDNEQFF. DNA of the CDR3: TGTGCCAGCAGCAGACAAGCGGGAGACAATGAGCAGTTCTTC.

This chain links TRBV4-1 with TRBJ2-5; D is possibly TRBD1 (6 bases). CDR1 MGHRA and CDR2 YSYEKL come from the germline V gene. The CDR3 totals 13 residues. V was shortened by 4 bases and J by 2 bases, with 8 bases between the two germline ends. DNA for the CDR3: TGCGCCAGCAGCCGGGGACAACAAGAGACCCAGTACTTC. As protein: CASSRGQQETQYF.

The CDR3 coding sequence is TGTGCCAGCGGGCGACTAGACCTATTCAATGAGCAGTTCTTC. Translated, it gives CASGRLDLFNEQFF. The gene calls are TRBV28 and TRBJ2-1; maybe TRBD2 (6 bases). Germline V lookup: CDR1 MDHEN, CDR2 SYDVKM. V lost 8 bases to trimming and J lost 6 bases, with 17 bases between them. CDR3 size: 14 residues.

This rearrangement joins TRBV6-5 to TRBJ2-7, with D uncertain. Trimming took off 0 bases at V and 6 bases at J, with 12 bases between the two ends. The CDR3 runs 14 residues. In germline, CDR1 is MNHEY, CDR2 SVGAGI. CDR3 sequence reads: CASSYSTSSGEQYF. As DNA, the CDR3 is TGTGCCAGCAGTTACTCGACCAGTTCGGGCGAGCAGTACTTC.

The rearrangement joins TRBV18 to TRBJ1-2; 8 bases map to TRBD1. The germline gives CDR1 KGHSH, CDR2 LQKENI. V gave up 3 bases and J gave up 5 bases; unmatched junction bases: 5. This CDR3 has 14 amino acids. CDR3 nucleotides: TGTGCCAGCTCACCCACAGGGGGTGAGTATGGCTACACCTTC. Translated, it gives CASSPTGGEYGYTF.

With regard to this clone: The junction and the germline gene differ at one end; a read error may be behind it. The chain links TRBV30 to TRBJ2-7; 13 positions match TRBD2. Germline CDR1 and CDR2: GTSNPN and SVGIG (reference sequence). The CDR3 is made up of 13 amino acids. DNA for the CDR3: TGTGCCTGGAGTCCGGGACTAGCGGGGAAGGGGAGCTTC. This codes for CAWSPGLAGKGSF.

The chain joins TRBV5-1 to TRBJ2-1, with 8 bases aligning to TRBD2. Trimming removed 6 bases from V and 3 bases from J; junction bases left unmatched: 5. The germline V gene encodes CDR1 SGHRS and CDR2 YFSETQ. This CDR3 contains 14 residues. The CDR3 reads CASKETSDYNEQFF. The CDR3 DNA sequence: TGCGCCAGCAAGGAGACTAGCGACTACAATGAGCAGTTCTTC.

The chain is built from TRBV5-1 and TRBJ2-7; unclear D gene. The CDR3 runs 12 residues. V lost 1 base to trimming and J lost 5 bases, with 7 bases between them. The V gene's germline CDR1 is SGHRS and CDR2 YFSETQ. For the CDR3, the DNA is TGCGCCAGCAGCTTGACGGTTCACGAGCAGTACTTC. Translation: CASSLTVHEQYF.